This TCR beta chain originates from a study of cytomegalovirus exposure and HLA in healthy donors. Germline CDR1 reads MNHNS; CDR2 reads SASEGT. Trimming took 3 bases from V and 2 from J, leaving 13 bases between them. The CDR3 contains 16 residues. It was with 60 Vbeta and 13 Jbeta primers that the PCR ran. Sequenced by immunoSEQ multiplex PCR; TCRdb stores in-frame clones only, minus some. The sample shows around 160,000 clones, approximately 70% of them seen only once. The chain carries TRBV6-1 and TRBJ2-2, with a tentative D call TRBD1 (6 bases). The sequencing input was PBMCs. This receptor was identified in a man younger than 30 in good health and CMV-seropositive. The CDR3 reads CASSDWAGENTGELFF. The CDR3 DNA is TGTGCCAGCAGTGATTGGGCAGGGGAAAACACCGGGGAGCTGTTTTTT.